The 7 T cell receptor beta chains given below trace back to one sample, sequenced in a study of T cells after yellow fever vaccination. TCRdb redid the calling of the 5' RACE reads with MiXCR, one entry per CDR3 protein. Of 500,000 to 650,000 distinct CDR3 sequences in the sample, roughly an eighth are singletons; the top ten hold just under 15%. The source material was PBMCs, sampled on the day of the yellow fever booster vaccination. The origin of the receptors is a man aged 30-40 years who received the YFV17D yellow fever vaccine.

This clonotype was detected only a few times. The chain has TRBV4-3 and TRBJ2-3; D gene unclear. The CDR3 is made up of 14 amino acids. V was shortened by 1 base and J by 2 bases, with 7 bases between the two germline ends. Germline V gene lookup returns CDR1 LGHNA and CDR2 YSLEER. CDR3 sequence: CASSQVPTTDTQYF. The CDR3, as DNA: TGCGCCAGCAGCCAAGTGCCTACCACAGATACGCAGTATTTT.

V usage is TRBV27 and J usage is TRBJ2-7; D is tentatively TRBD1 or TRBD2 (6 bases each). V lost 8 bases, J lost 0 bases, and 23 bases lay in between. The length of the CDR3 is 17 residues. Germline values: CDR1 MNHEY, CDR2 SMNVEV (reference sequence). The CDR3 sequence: CASAHGWGANSSYEQYF. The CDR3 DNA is TGTGCCAGCGCCCACGGTTGGGGGGCGAATAGCTCCTACGAGCAGTACTTC.

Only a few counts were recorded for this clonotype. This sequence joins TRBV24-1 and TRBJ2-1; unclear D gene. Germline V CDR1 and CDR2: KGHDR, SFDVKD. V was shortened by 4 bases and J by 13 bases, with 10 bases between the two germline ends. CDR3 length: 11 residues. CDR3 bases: TGTGCCACCAGTGACTACGGAAGTCAGTTCTTC. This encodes CATSDYGSQFF.

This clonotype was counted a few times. The chain's CDR3 is CASSPQRTITSEQYF. The CDR3 DNA is TGTGCCAGCAGTCCTCAGAGGACTATTACCTCCGAGCAGTACTTC. The chain recombines TRBV12-3 or TRBV12-4 with TRBJ2-7; perhaps TRBD2 as D (6 bases). With 5 bases removed from V and 6 bases from J, the gap between germline ends came to 20 bases. The CDR3 is 15 residues long.

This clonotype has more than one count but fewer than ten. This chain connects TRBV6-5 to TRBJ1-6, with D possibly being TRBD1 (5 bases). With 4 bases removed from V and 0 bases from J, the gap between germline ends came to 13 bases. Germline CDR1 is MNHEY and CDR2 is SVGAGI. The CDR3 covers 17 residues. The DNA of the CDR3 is TGTGCCAGCAGTTCGAGCTACAGGAGCTCCTATAATTCACCCCTCCACTTT. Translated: CASSSSYRSSYNSPLHF.

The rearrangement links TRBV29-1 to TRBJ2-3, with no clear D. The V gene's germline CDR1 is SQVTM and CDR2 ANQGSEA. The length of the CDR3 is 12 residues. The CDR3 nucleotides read TGCAGTTCAATACTAAACACAGATACGCAGTATTTT. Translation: CSSILNTDTQYF.

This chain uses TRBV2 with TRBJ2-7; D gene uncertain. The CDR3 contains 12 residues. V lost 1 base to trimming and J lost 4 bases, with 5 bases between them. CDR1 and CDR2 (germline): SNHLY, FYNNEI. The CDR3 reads CASSEVGYEQYF. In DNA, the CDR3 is TGTGCCAGCAGTGAAGTCGGGTACGAGCAGTACTTC. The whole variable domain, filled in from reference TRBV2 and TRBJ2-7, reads EPEVTQTPSHQVTQMGQEVILRCVPISNHLYFYWYRQILGQKVEFLVSFYNNEISEKSEIFDDQFSVERPDGSNFTLKIRSTKLEDSAMYFCASSEVGYEQYFGPGTRLTVT.